This T cell receptor beta chain was documented in a study of blood T cell repertoires in COVID-19. Trimming cost V 4 bases and J 7 bases, with 11 bases left between them. The germline V gene encodes CDR1 SGDLS and CDR2 YYNGEE. The CDR3 totals 13 residues. Data came from immunoSEQ multiplex PCR; TCRdb stores just in-frame clones and leaves some out. Among about 240,000 clones listed, approximately 86% were seen once. This TCR derives from a woman in her seventies with active or convalescent COVID-19. Sample: peripheral blood. V gene TRBV9 combines with J gene TRBJ2-2; D not certain. In nucleotides, the CDR3 is TGTGCCAGCAGCCCCAGGTTGGGCGGGGAGCTGTTTTTT. Residues: CASSPRLGGELFF.